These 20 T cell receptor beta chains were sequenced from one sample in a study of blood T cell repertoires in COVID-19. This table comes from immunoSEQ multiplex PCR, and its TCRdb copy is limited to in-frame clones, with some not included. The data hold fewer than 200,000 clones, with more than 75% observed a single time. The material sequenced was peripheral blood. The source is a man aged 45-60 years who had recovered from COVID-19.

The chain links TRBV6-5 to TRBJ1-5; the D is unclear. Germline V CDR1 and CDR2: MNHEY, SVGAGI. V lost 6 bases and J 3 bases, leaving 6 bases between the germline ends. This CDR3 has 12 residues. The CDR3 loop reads CASSQSNQPQHF. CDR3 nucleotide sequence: TGTGCCAGCAGCCAGTCCAATCAGCCCCAGCATTTT.

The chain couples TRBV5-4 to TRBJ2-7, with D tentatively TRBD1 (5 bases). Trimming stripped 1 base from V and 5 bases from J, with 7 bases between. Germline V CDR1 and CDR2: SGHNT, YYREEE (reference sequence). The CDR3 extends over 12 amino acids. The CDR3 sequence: CASSLSRDEQYF. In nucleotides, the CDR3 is TGTGCCAGCAGCTTGTCCAGGGACGAGCAGTACTTC.

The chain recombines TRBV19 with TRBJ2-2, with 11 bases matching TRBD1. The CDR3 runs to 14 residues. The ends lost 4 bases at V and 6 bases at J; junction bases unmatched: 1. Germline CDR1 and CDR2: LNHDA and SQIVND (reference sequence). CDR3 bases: TGTGCCAGTAGTAGGACAGGGGGCGCCGGGGAGCTGTTTTTT. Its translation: CASSRTGGAGELFF.

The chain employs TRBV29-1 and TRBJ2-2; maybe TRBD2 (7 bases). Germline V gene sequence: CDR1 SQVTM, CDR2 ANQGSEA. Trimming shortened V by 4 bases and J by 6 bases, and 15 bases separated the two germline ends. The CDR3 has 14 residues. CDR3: CSVVRGAMPGELFF. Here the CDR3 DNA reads TGCAGCGTTGTTCGGGGGGCCATGCCCGGGGAGCTGTTTTTT.

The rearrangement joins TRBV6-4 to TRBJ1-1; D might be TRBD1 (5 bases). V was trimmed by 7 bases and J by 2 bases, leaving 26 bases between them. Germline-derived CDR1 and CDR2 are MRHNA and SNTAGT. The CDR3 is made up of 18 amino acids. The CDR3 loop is CASTLRLDGGNENTEAFF. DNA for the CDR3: TGTGCCAGCACCCTTCGGTTAGACGGGGGAAATGAAAACACTGAAGCTTTCTTT.

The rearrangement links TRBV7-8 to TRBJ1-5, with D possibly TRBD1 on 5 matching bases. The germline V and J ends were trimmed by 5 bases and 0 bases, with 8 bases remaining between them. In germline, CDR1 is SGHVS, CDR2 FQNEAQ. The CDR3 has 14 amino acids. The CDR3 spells CASSAGNSNQPQHF. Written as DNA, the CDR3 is TGTGCCAGCAGCGCAGGGAATAGCAATCAGCCCCAGCATTTT.

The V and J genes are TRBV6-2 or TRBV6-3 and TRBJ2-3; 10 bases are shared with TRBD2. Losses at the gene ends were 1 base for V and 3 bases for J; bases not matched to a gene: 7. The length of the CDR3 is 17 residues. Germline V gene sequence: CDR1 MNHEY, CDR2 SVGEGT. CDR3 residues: CASSYWLAGDPTDTQYF. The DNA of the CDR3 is TGTGCCAGCAGTTACTGGCTAGCGGGGGATCCGACAGATACGCAGTATTTT.

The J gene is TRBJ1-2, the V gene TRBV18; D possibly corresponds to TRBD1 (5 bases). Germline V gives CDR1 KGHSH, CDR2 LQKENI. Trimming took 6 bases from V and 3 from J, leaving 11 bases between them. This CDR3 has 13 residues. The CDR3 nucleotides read TGTGCCAGCTCCAGTCGGGGGGACTATGGCTACACCTTC. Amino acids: CASSSRGDYGYTF.

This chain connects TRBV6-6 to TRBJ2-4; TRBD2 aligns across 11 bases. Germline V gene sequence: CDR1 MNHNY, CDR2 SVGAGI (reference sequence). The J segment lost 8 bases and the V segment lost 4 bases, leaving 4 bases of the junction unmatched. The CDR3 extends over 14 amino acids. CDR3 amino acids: CASSSTSGVHIQYF. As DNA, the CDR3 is TGTGCCAGCAGTTCGACTAGCGGGGTGCACATTCAGTACTTC.

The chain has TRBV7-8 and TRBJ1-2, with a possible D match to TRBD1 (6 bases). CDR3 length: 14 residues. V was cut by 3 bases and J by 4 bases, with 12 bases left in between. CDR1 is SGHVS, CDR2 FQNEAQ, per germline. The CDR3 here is CASSFKQGPYGYTF. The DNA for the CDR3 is TGTGCCAGCAGCTTTAAACAGGGCCCCTATGGCTACACCTTC.

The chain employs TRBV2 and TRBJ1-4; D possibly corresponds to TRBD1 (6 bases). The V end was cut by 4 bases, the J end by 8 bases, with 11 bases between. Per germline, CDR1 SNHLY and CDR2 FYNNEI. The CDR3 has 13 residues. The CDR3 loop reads CASSGNRDEKLFF. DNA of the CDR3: TGTGCCAGCAGTGGAAACAGGGACGAAAAACTGTTTTTT.

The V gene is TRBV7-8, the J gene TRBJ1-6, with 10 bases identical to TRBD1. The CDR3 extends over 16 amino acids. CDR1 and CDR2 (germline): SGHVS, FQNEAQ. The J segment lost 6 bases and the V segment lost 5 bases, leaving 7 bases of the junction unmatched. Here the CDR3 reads CASSATGGDSNSPLHF. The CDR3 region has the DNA TGTGCCAGCAGCGCGACAGGGGGCGATTCTAATTCACCCCTCCACTTT.

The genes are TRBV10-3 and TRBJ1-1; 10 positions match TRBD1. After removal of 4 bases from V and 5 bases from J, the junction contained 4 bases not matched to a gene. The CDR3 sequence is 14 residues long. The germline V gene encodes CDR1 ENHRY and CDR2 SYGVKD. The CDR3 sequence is CAISGTGGMTEAFF. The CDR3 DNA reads TGTGCCATCAGTGGGACAGGGGGGATGACTGAAGCTTTCTTT.

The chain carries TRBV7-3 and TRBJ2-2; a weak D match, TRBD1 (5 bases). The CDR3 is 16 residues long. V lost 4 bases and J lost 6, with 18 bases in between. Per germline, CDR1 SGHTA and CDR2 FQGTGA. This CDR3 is CASSSKGAGIPGELFF. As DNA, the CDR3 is TGTGCCAGCAGCTCGAAAGGGGCAGGCATCCCCGGGGAGCTGTTTTTT.

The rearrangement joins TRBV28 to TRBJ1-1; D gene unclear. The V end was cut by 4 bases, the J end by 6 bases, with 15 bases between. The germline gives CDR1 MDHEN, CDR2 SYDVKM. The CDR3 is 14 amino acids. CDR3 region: CASSSVLPNPEAFF. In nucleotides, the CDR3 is TGTGCCAGCAGTTCGGTTCTGCCAAATCCTGAAGCTTTCTTT.

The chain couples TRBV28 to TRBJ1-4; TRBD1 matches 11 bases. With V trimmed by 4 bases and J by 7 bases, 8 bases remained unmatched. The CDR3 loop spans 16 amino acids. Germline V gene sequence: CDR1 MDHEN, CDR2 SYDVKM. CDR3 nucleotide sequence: TGTGCCAGCAGTTCCCCAGGGACAGGGGGGAGTGAAAAACTGTTTTTT. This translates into CASSSPGTGGSEKLFF.

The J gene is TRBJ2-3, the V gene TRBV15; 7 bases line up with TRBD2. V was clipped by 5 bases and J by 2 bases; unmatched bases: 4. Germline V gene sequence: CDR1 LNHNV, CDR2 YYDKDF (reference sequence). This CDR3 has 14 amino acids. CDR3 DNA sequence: TGTGCCACCAGCGGTGGGACTACCACAGATACGCAGTATTTT. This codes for CATSGGTTTDTQYF.

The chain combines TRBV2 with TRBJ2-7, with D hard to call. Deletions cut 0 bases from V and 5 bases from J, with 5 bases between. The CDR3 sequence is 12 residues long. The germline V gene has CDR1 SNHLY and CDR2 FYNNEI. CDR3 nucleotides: TGTGCCAGCAGTGAAGCTAGTCACGAGCAGTACTTC. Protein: CASSEASHEQYF.

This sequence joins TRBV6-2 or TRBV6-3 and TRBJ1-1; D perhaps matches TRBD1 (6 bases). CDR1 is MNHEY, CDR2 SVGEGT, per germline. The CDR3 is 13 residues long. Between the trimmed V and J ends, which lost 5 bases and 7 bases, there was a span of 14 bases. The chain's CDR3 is CASSPRGWVEAFF. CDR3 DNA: TGTGCCAGCAGTCCCAGGGGTTGGGTTGAAGCTTTCTTT.

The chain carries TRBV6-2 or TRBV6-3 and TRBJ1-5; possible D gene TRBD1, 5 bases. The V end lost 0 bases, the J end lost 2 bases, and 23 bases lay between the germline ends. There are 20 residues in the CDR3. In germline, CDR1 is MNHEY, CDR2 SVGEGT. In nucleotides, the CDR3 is TGTGCCAGCAGTTACTCGACCTGGGGAATCGCGGGGGTCGGCAATCAGCCCCAGCATTTT. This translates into CASSYSTWGIAGVGNQPQHF.